These 14 T cell receptor beta chains were sequenced from one sample in a study of blood T cell repertoires in COVID-19. The table came from immunoSEQ multiplex PCR; TCRdb's copy has only in-frame clones and leaves some out. The sample includes 150,000 to 200,000 clones, approximately 91% of them seen just once. Sample: PBMCs or T cells enriched from blood (not recorded which). These receptors came from a woman between 18 and 29 years old who had recovered from COVID-19.

The gene calls are TRBV7-9 and TRBJ2-3; TRBD1 might be the D (6 bases). The V end lost 5 bases, the J end lost 5 bases, and 26 bases lay between the germline ends. The CDR3 consists of 18 residues. In germline, CDR1 is SEHNR, CDR2 FQNEAQ (reference sequence). The CDR3 DNA reads as TGTGCCAGCAGCCCGGGCGGGCTTTCGGACAGCCGCCGAGATACGCAGTATTTT. Translated, it gives CASSPGGLSDSRRDTQYF.

CDR3 bases: TGTGCCAGCAGCCTAGGGGGTACCGGGGAGCTGTTTTTT. As protein: CASSLGGTGELFF. The gene calls are TRBV4-2 and TRBJ2-2, with a weak D call TRBD1 (6 bases). The CDR3 has 13 amino acids. CDR1 is LGHNA, CDR2 YNFKEQ, per germline. V lost 4 bases, J lost 5 bases, and 8 bases lay in between.

This chain connects TRBV11-2 to TRBJ2-1; 11 bases are shared with TRBD2. Germline V gene sequence: CDR1 SGHAT, CDR2 FQNNGV. The V and J ends lost 5 bases and 5 bases, in that order; junction bases with no gene match: 5. CDR3 length: 15 residues. The CDR3, as DNA: TGTGCCAGCAGCGACTTAGCGGGAGGGAACAATGAGCAGTTCTTC. It translates to CASSDLAGGNNEQFF.

The J gene is TRBJ1-4, the V gene TRBV3-1 (or the pseudogene TRBV3-2), with D perhaps matching TRBD1 (6 bases). V lost 4 bases to trimming and J lost 8 bases, with 14 bases between them. CDR3 length: 14 amino acids. Germline V gene sequence: CDR1 LGHDT, CDR2 YNNKEL (reference sequence). CDR3 loop: CASSLQGLTEKLFF. The CDR3 nucleotides are TGTGCCAGCAGCCTACAGGGCCTTACGGAAAAACTGTTTTTT.

V usage is TRBV28 and J usage is TRBJ2-7, with D possibly matching TRBD1 (6 bases). The ends were cut back, 5 bases at V and 8 bases at J, with 19 bases in the middle. The CDR3 is 14 amino acids. From germline, CDR1 is MDHEN and CDR2 SYDVKM. CDR3 protein: CASSAGVGYGKQYF. DNA of the CDR3: TGTGCCAGCAGTGCAGGGGTGGGGTACGGAAAGCAGTACTTC.

The chain carries TRBV6-1 and TRBJ1-1; TRBD1 matches at 9 bases. V trimming: 3 bases; J trimming: 4 bases; junction bases outside the gene matches: 3. This CDR3 has 14 amino acids. CDR1 MNHNS and CDR2 SASEGT come from the germline V gene. CDR3 nucleotide sequence: TGTGCCAGCAGTGAGTGGACAGGGGCCACTGAAGCTTTCTTT. This gives the protein CASSEWTGATEAFF.

This clone was seen just once. J is TRBJ1-5 and V is TRBV5-6; no clear D. V was pared by 3 bases and J by 0 bases, with 13 bases between. The CDR3 is 16 residues long. CDR1 is SGHDT and CDR2 is YYEEEE in the germline V gene. DNA of the CDR3: TGTGCCAGCAGCTCGGGAGGCTTTTATAGCAATCAGCCCCAGCATTTT. Translated: CASSSGGFYSNQPQHF.

The chain employs TRBV28 and TRBJ2-7; possible D gene TRBD2, 5 bases. The CDR3 runs to 12 residues. Trimming removed 4 bases from V and 7 bases from J, with 11 bases in between. Looked up from germline, CDR1 is MDHEN and CDR2 is SYDVKM. The CDR3 here is CASSWGDWEQYF. CDR3 nucleotides: TGTGCCAGCAGTTGGGGAGATTGGGAGCAGTACTTC.

The CDR3, as DNA: TGTGCCAGCGGATCTTACGGCAGGGGTACCCAAGAGACCCAGTACTTC. It yields the protein CASGSYGRGTQETQYF. This chain links TRBV11-3 with TRBJ2-5, with D possibly being TRBD1 (6 bases). This CDR3 region has 16 residues. Germline values: CDR1 SGHNT, CDR2 YENEEA. With 8 bases removed from V and 1 base from J, the gap between germline ends came to 20 bases.

This clone was detected only a few times. As DNA, the CDR3 is TGTGCCAGCAGTTCATCCGGGACAGCGAGAGTGTATGGCTACACCTTC. Translated, it gives CASSSSGTARVYGYTF. The chain employs TRBV28 and TRBJ1-2, with 7 bases fitting TRBD1. The J segment lost 5 bases and the V segment lost 4 bases, leaving 13 bases of the junction unmatched. Germline lookup yields CDR1 MDHEN and CDR2 SYDVKM. CDR3 size: 16 residues.

This chain joins TRBV19 and TRBJ2-1, with TRBD2 as a possible D gene (7 bases). Trimming cost V 6 bases and J 9 bases, with 15 bases left between them. CDR3 length: 13 residues. Germline lookup yields CDR1 LNHDA and CDR2 SQIVND (reference sequence). CDR3: CASSPKGEGEQFF. CDR3 bases: TGTGCCAGTAGCCCGAAGGGGGAGGGTGAGCAGTTCTTC.

The V call is TRBV15, the J call TRBJ1-1; D unclear. V lost 1 base and J lost 2, with 5 bases in between. Germline lookup yields CDR1 LNHNV and CDR2 YYDKDF (reference sequence). The CDR3 consists of 13 residues. The chain's CDR3 is CATSRAPNTEAFF. Written as DNA, the CDR3 is TGTGCCACCAGCAGAGCCCCTAACACTGAAGCTTTCTTT.

DNA for the CDR3: TGTGCCAGCAGCCAAGAACAGGCCTACGAGCAGTACTTC. This gives the protein CASSQEQAYEQYF. The V call is TRBV4-2, the J call TRBJ2-7; perhaps TRBD1 as D (5 bases). The V gene's germline CDR1 is LGHNA and CDR2 YNFKEQ. The CDR3 is 13 residues long. V was shortened by 0 bases and J by 2 bases, with 5 bases between the two germline ends.

This chain connects TRBV7-2 to TRBJ1-3; no clear D gene. The CDR3 extends over 16 amino acids. Trimming stripped 1 base from V and 2 bases from J, with 12 bases between. Germline assignment: CDR1 SGHTA and CDR2 FQGNSA. The CDR3 DNA is TGTGCCAGCAGCTTAGGGGTCGAGGCGGCTGGAAACACCATATATTTT. Its protein product is CASSLGVEAAGNTIYF.